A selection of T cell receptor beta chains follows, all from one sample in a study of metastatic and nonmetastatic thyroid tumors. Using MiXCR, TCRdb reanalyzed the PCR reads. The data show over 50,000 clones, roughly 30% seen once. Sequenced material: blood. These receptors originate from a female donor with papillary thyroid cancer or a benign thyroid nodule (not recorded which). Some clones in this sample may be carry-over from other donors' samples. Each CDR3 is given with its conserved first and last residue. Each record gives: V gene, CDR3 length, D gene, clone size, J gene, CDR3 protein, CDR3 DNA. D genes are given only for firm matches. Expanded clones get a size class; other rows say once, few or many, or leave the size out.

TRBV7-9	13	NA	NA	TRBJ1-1	CASSLEGHSEAFF	TGTGCCAGCAGCTTAGAAGGCCACAGCGAAGCTTTCTTT
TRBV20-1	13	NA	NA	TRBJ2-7	CSASQGFSYEQYF	TGCAGTGCTAGCCAGGGATTCTCCTACGAGCAGTACTTC
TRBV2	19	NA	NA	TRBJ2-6	CASSERMTALNSGANVLTF	TGTGCCAGCAGTGAACGTATGACAGCGCTTAACTCTGGGGCCAACGTCCTGACTTTC
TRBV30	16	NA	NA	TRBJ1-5	CAWSVRGRGGDQPQHF	TGTGCCTGGAGTGTACGGGGCAGGGGAGGTGATCAGCCCCAGCATTTT
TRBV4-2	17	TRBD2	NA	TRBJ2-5	CASGPALGREGRETQYF	TGTGCCAGCGGTCCCGCTCTTGGGCGGGAGGGCCGAGAGACCCAGTACTTC
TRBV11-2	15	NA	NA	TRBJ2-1	CASSLDPARGNEQFF	TGTGCCAGCAGCTTAGATCCGGCTAGGGGGAATGAGCAGTTCTTC
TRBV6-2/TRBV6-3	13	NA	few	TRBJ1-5	CASSYGPDQPQHF	TGTGCCAGCAGTTACGGTCCGGATCAGCCCCAGCATTTT
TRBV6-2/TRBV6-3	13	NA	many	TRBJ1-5	CASSQQGYQPQHF	TGTGCCAGCAGCCAACAGGGTTATCAGCCCCAGCATTTT
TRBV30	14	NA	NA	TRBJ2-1	CAWRARRWNNEQFF	TGTGCCTGGAGGGCAAGGCGGTGGAACAATGAGCAGTTCTTC
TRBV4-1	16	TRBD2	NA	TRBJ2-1	CASSQGSGLADNEQFF	TGCGCCAGCAGCCAAGGTTCAGGGCTAGCGGACAATGAGCAGTTCTTC
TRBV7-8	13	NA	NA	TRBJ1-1	CASSLGGGTEAFF	TGTGCCAGCAGCTTAGGTGGGGGCACTGAAGCTTTCTTT
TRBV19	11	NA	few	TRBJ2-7	CASIWAYEQYF	TGTGCCAGTATCTGGGCCTACGAGCAGTACTTC
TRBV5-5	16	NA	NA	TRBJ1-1	CASSTPSAQGITEAFF	TGTGCCAGCAGCACTCCTTCGGCACAGGGAATTACTGAAGCTTTCTTT
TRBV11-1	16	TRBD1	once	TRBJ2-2	CASSFPGGEETGELFF	TGTGCCAGCAGCTTTCCAGGGGGCGAAGAAACCGGGGAGCTGTTTTTT
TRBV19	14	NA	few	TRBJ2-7	CASKRDYGGSEQYF	TGTGCCAGTAAGAGGGACTACGGGGGCTCCGAGCAGTACTTC
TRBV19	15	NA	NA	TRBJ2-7	CASSILARPSYEQYF	TGTGCCAGTAGTATCCTCGCGCGCCCCTCCTACGAGCAGTACTTC
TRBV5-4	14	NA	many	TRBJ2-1	CASSLGGLLNEQFF	TGTGCCAGCAGCTTGGGGGGGCTCCTAAATGAGCAGTTCTTC